Shown below are 8 T cell receptor beta chains from a single sample sequenced in a study of blood T cell repertoires in COVID-19. The data were produced by immunoSEQ multiplex PCR, yet TCRdb's version contains in-frame clones alone and is incomplete. The table records approximately 280,000 clones, about 89% of them present only once. Sequencing was carried out using PBMCs or T cells enriched from blood (not recorded which). The origin of the receptors is a woman between 18 and 29 years old who had recovered from COVID-19.

This clone has just one count. V is TRBV20-1 and J is TRBJ1-5; tentatively, D is TRBD1 (5 bases). The CDR3 is 11 residues long. Germline V gene sequence: CDR1 DFQATT, CDR2 SNEGSKA (reference sequence). The V and J ends lost 5 bases and 4 bases respectively, with 6 bases between them. The CDR3 spells CSAGANQPQHF. Written as DNA, the CDR3 is TGCAGTGCTGGGGCTAATCAGCCCCAGCATTTT.

This chain connects TRBV19 to TRBJ1-5; D remains ambiguous. Germline CDR1 is LNHDA and CDR2 is SQIVND (reference sequence). V shed 9 bases and J shed 0 bases, with 9 bases lying between them. The CDR3 loop spans 13 amino acids. The CDR3 protein is CASDSFSNQPQHF. The CDR3 DNA follows: TGTGCCAGCGACTCTTTTAGCAATCAGCCCCAGCATTTT.

The chain couples TRBV10-3 to TRBJ2-3; 7 nucleotides match TRBD2. The CDR3 spans 13 residues. V trimming: 4 bases; J trimming: 8 bases; junction bases outside the gene matches: 6. Germline CDR1 ENHRY, CDR2 SYGVKD. The CDR3 DNA reads TGTGCCATCAGTGCAACTAGCGAAGGTACGCAGTATTTT. As protein: CAISATSEGTQYF.

The gene calls are TRBV28 and TRBJ1-4; 9 bases line up with TRBD1. J gave up 5 bases and V 6 bases, and 10 bases lay outside the gene matches. Per germline, CDR1 MDHEN and CDR2 SYDVKM. This CDR3 region has 16 residues. Written as DNA, the CDR3 is TGTGCCAGCAGACCCATTGGGACAGGGAGAAATGAAAAACTGTTTTTT. The encoded protein is CASRPIGTGRNEKLFF.

This clone occurred once. The genes are TRBV29-1 and TRBJ2-7; 8 nucleotides match TRBD1. The CDR3 spans 13 residues. Unmatched junction bases numbered 5, after V lost 7 bases and J lost 0 bases. The germline CDR1 and CDR2 sequences are SQVTM and ANQGSEA. CDR3 amino acids: CSANRGSSYEQYF. The CDR3 region has the DNA TGCAGCGCAAACAGGGGGAGCTCCTACGAGCAGTACTTC.

A remark on this clone: At one end the junction does not follow the germline gene, possibly because of a read error. The rearrangement joins TRBV10-1 to TRBJ1-2, with TRBD1 matching 7 bases. This CDR3 is 12 amino acids long. Germline V CDR1 and CDR2: WNHNN, SYGVQD (reference sequence). For the CDR3, the DNA is TGCGCCAGCCACGCCCACTCCTACAGGGGCCCCTTC. This codes for CASHAHSYRGPF.

The chain employs TRBV11-2 and TRBJ1-4; maybe TRBD1 (6 bases). The V end lost 5 bases, the J end lost 8 bases, and 21 bases lay between the germline ends. The CDR3 is 16 amino acids. In germline, CDR1 is SGHAT, CDR2 FQNNGV. CDR3 loop: CASSPETGQRGEKLFF. For the CDR3, the DNA is TGTGCCAGCAGCCCCGAGACAGGACAGCGAGGGGAAAAACTGTTTTTT.

The chain combines TRBV13 with TRBJ2-2; 7 bases align to TRBD2. V trimming: 5 bases; J trimming: 6 bases; junction bases outside the gene matches: 12. The CDR3 is made up of 16 amino acids. CDR1 is PRHDT, CDR2 FYEKMQ, per germline (reference sequence). CDR3 amino acids: CASSPPGLPLPGELFF. The CDR3 DNA reads TGTGCCAGCAGCCCACCGGGACTACCACTTCCCGGGGAGCTGTTTTTT.